This T cell receptor beta chain was found in a study of cytomegalovirus exposure and HLA in healthy donors. In the PCR, 60 Vbeta and 13 Jbeta primers were used. The data were produced by immunoSEQ multiplex PCR, yet TCRdb's version contains in-frame clones alone and is incomplete. The data contain some 150,000 clones, about 60% of them singletons. Germline CDR1 reads MGHRA; CDR2 reads YSYEKL. The CDR3 is 17 residues long. After removal of 3 bases from V and 5 bases from J, the junction contained 9 bases not matched to a gene. The rearrangement links TRBV4-1 to TRBJ2-1, with TRBD2 identical over 11 bases. Sequencing was performed on PBMCs. The clonotype originates from a woman aged 60-75 years in good health and CMV-seropositive. The CDR3 nucleotides read TGCGCCAGCAGCCAGGCCCTAGCGGGAGGCGGCCACAATGAGCAGTTCTTC. It translates to CASSQALAGGGHNEQFF.